The 24 T cell receptor beta chains below all came from one sample that was sequenced in a study of blood T cell repertoires in COVID-19. Repertoires were generated with immunoSEQ multiplex PCR, while TCRdb's copy carries only in-frame clones and drops some. The table records some 150,000 clones, roughly four fifths of them present only once. Specimen: peripheral blood. These receptors were taken from a human donor in a cohort sampled during active COVID-19.

This clone turned up a few times. The chain joins TRBV5-4 to TRBJ2-5; possibly TRBD1 for D (5 bases). The CDR3 has 16 residues. In germline, CDR1 is SGHNT, CDR2 YYREEE (reference sequence). Trimming took off 3 bases at V and 0 bases at J, with 15 bases between the two ends. CDR3 loop: CASSSPQGRYQETQYF. In DNA, the CDR3 is TGTGCCAGCAGCTCACCCCAGGGCAGGTACCAAGAGACCCAGTACTTC.

The chain uses TRBV7-2 and TRBJ1-5; D unresolved. This CDR3 contains 15 residues. Trimming removed 5 bases at V and 2 bases at J, with 13 bases between. Per the germline V gene, CDR1 is SGHTA and CDR2 is FQGNSA. CDR3 in DNA: TGTGCCAGCAGCCTATCGGGTATGGGCAATCAGCCCCAGCATTTT. This codes for CASSLSGMGNQPQHF.

V gene TRBV6-2 or TRBV6-3 combines with J gene TRBJ2-7; 7 bases are a match to TRBD1. Germline CDR1 is MNHEY and CDR2 is SVGEGT. V dropped 4 bases and J dropped 6; count of bases not matched to a gene: 6. The CDR3 sequence is 13 residues long. The CDR3 nucleotides are TGTGCCAGCAGTTGGGGAGACAGGGCCGAGCAGTACTTC. Protein product: CASSWGDRAEQYF.

This clone was observed a few times. The V and J genes are TRBV9 and TRBJ1-2; D is possibly TRBD1 (5 bases). This CDR3 has 16 amino acids. Germline values: CDR1 SGDLS, CDR2 YYNGEE. Trimming shortened V by 0 bases and J by 1 base, and 13 bases separated the two germline ends. The chain's CDR3 is CASSVGGHLNNYGYTF. The CDR3 nucleotides read TGTGCCAGCAGCGTAGGAGGACACCTAAATAACTATGGCTACACCTTC. Full variable domain (missing parts from reference TRBV9 and TRBJ1-2): DSGVTQTPKHLITATGQRVTLRCSPRSGDLSVYWYQQSLDQGLQFLIQYYNGEERAKGNILERFSAQQFPDLHSELNLSSLELGDSALYFCASSVGGHLNNYGYTFGSGTRLTVV.

The chain couples TRBV13 to TRBJ1-3; D may be TRBD1 (6 bases). This CDR3 contains 16 residues. The V gene's germline CDR1 is PRHDT and CDR2 FYEKMQ (reference sequence). The germline V and J ends were trimmed by 1 base and 1 base, with 11 bases remaining between them. CDR3 region: CASSLARGASGNTIYF. Written as DNA, the CDR3 is TGTGCCAGCAGCTTAGCGCGGGGGGCGTCTGGAAACACCATATATTTT.

The V and J genes are TRBV3-1 (or the pseudogene TRBV3-2) and TRBJ2-1, with 13 bases that match TRBD2. Losses at the gene ends were 0 bases for V and 5 bases for J; bases not matched to a gene: 4. The CDR3 consists of 17 residues. Germline V gene sequence: CDR1 LGHDT, CDR2 YNNKEL (reference sequence). The CDR3 sequence is CASSQELAGGLNNEQFF. In DNA form, the CDR3 reads TGTGCCAGCAGCCAAGAACTAGCGGGGGGGCTCAACAATGAGCAGTTCTTC.

The V call is TRBV4-1, the J call TRBJ1-3; 8 bases fit TRBD1. V shed 4 bases, J shed 2 bases, and the junction held 4 bases outside the gene matches. The CDR3 is 15 amino acids. Germline lookup yields CDR1 MGHRA and CDR2 YSYEKL. CDR3 nucleotide sequence: TGCGCCAGCAGCCGAGGACAGGGAACTGGAAACACCATATATTTT. This gives the protein CASSRGQGTGNTIYF.

The chain has TRBV4-2 and TRBJ2-2; 8 nucleotides align to TRBD2. CDR1 is LGHNA and CDR2 is YNFKEQ in the germline V gene. This CDR3 has 16 amino acids. Trimming removed 0 bases from V and 6 bases from J; junction bases left unmatched: 6. The CDR3: CASSQDIGGAAGELFF. CDR3 DNA sequence: TGTGCCAGCAGCCAAGACATCGGGGGGGCGGCCGGGGAGCTGTTTTTT.

This sequence joins TRBV29-1 and TRBJ2-1; D call uncertain. Trimming removed 6 bases from V and 4 bases from J, with 10 bases in between. The CDR3 runs 12 residues. Germline V gives CDR1 SQVTM, CDR2 ANQGSEA. The CDR3 is CSVFHRYNEQFF. In DNA form, the CDR3 reads TGCAGCGTATTCCATCGGTACAATGAGCAGTTCTTC.

The genes are TRBV2 and TRBJ1-6; no clear D. V lost 6 bases and J lost 3, with 15 bases in between. The CDR3 loop spans 16 amino acids. In germline, CDR1 is SNHLY, CDR2 FYNNEI. CDR3 in amino acids: CASRIPGSLYNSPLHF. For the CDR3, the DNA is TGTGCCAGCAGGATACCCGGTTCCCTCTATAATTCACCCCTCCACTTT.

In nucleotides, the CDR3 is TGCGCCAGCAGCCCTCAGAGGGGGAACAAGCCCTTGTTTAATGAGCAGTTCTTC. This sequence encodes CASSPQRGNKPLFNEQFF. The chain employs TRBV4-1 and TRBJ2-1; tentative D call: TRBD1 (6 bases). The germline gives CDR1 MGHRA, CDR2 YSYEKL. V shed 4 bases and J shed 7 bases, with 26 bases lying between them. The CDR3 covers 18 residues.

The chain carries TRBV7-9 and TRBJ1-2; D perhaps matches TRBD1 (5 bases). The CDR3 spans 15 residues. From germline, CDR1 is SEHNR and CDR2 FQNEAQ (reference sequence). V was trimmed by 4 bases and J by 0 bases, leaving 12 bases between them. CDR3 sequence (DNA): TGTGCCAGCAGCTCCCGCAGGGTCCCTAACTATGGCTACACCTTC. This gives the protein CASSSRRVPNYGYTF.

This rearrangement joins TRBV19 to TRBJ1-2, with D maybe TRBD1 (5 bases). Per the germline V gene, CDR1 is LNHDA and CDR2 is SQIVND (reference sequence). The CDR3 totals 13 residues. V shed 7 bases and J shed 9 bases, with 18 bases lying between them. CDR3 in amino acids: CASKSREGPSYTF. The CDR3 bases are TGTGCCAGTAAGAGTCGGGAGGGGCCAAGCTACACCTTC.

The chain joins TRBV5-1 to TRBJ2-5, with unresolved D. With 0 bases removed from V and 3 bases from J, the gap between germline ends came to 6 bases. From germline, CDR1 is SGHRS and CDR2 YFSETQ. This CDR3 region has 13 residues. The CDR3 here is CASSLVPEETQYF. In DNA form, the CDR3 reads TGCGCCAGCAGCTTGGTCCCGGAAGAGACCCAGTACTTC.

The chain combines TRBV2 with TRBJ2-7; TRBD1 matches 7 bases. J was trimmed by 1 base and V by 5 bases; bases with no gene match: 5. This CDR3 has 14 residues. CDR1 and CDR2 (germline): SNHLY, FYNNEI. The CDR3 sequence is CASSPQGVSYEQYF. In DNA form, the CDR3 reads TGTGCCAGCAGTCCGCAGGGGGTTTCCTACGAGCAGTACTTC.

The chain recombines TRBV3-1 (or the pseudogene TRBV3-2) with TRBJ2-2, with 7 nucleotides matching TRBD2. Germline assignment: CDR1 LGHDT and CDR2 YNNKEL (reference sequence). The junction had 0 bases not matched to a gene; V was cut back by 5 bases and J by 3 bases. This CDR3 has 13 amino acids. CDR3 sequence: CASSAGDTGELFF. DNA of the CDR3: TGTGCCAGCAGCGCGGGAGACACCGGGGAGCTGTTTTTT.

The rearrangement links TRBV9 to TRBJ2-5, with 12 bases matching TRBD2. CDR1 is SGDLS, CDR2 YYNGEE, per germline. After removal of 0 bases from V and 4 bases from J, the junction contained 1 base not matched to a gene. The CDR3 spans 15 residues. CDR3 amino acids: CASSVGTSGAETQYF. CDR3 bases: TGTGCCAGCAGCGTAGGGACTAGCGGGGCAGAGACCCAGTACTTC.

This clone was detected only a few times. The J gene is TRBJ1-6, the V gene TRBV19; D remains unclear. The CDR3 is made up of 13 amino acids. Trimming stripped 11 bases from V and 8 bases from J, with 16 bases between. Germline V gene sequence: CDR1 LNHDA, CDR2 SQIVND (reference sequence). The CDR3 here is CASIMDEDSPLHF. The CDR3 nucleotides are TGTGCCTCAATTATGGATGAGGATTCACCCCTCCACTTT.

V gene TRBV11-2 combines with J gene TRBJ2-3; D uncertain. CDR3 length: 15 amino acids. With 4 bases removed from V and 0 bases from J, the gap between germline ends came to 11 bases. Germline values: CDR1 SGHAT, CDR2 FQNNGV. The chain's CDR3 is CASSYTTSSTDTQYF. CDR3 bases: TGTGCCAGCAGCTACACTACGTCTAGCACAGATACGCAGTATTTT.

The chain is built from TRBV2 and TRBJ2-5, with TRBD1 matching over 9 bases. The CDR3 runs to 15 residues. The V segment lost 4 bases and the J segment 5 bases; nucleotides outside the gene matches: 8. Germline loops: CDR1 SNHLY, CDR2 FYNNEI. The CDR3 region has the DNA TGTGCCAGCAGTGTACAGGGGGCCGATTCGGAGACCCAGTACTTC. It translates to CASSVQGADSETQYF.

The gene calls are TRBV18 and TRBJ1-5; 8 bases align to TRBD1. Germline trimming cut 6 bases from V and 1 base from J; bases unmatched to any gene: 5. Germline values: CDR1 KGHSH, CDR2 LQKENI. The CDR3 sequence is 15 residues long. The CDR3 DNA is TGTGCCAGCTCCCCAGGACAGGGCAGCAATCAGCCCCAGCATTTT. Translation: CASSPGQGSNQPQHF.

The V call is TRBV6-5, the J call TRBJ2-5; maybe TRBD2 (7 bases). The CDR3 runs to 16 residues. Germline CDR1 is MNHEY and CDR2 is SVGAGI. Trimming left V 4 bases short and J 5 bases short, with 20 bases between. Here the CDR3 reads CASSSTPSGGRETQYF. The CDR3 DNA sequence: TGTGCCAGCAGTTCGACCCCCTCCGGGGGGCGGGAGACCCAGTACTTC.

This chain uses TRBV6-2 or TRBV6-3 with TRBJ2-1, with 10 bases fitting TRBD2. This CDR3 contains 16 residues. Germline V lookup: CDR1 MNHEY, CDR2 SVGEGT. V gave up 4 bases and J gave up 5 bases; unmatched junction bases: 8. The CDR3 reads CASSSYLAGAHNEQFF. CDR3 sequence (DNA): TGTGCCAGCAGTTCTTACCTAGCGGGGGCCCACAATGAGCAGTTCTTC.

CDR3 nucleotide sequence: TGTGCCAGTAGTATCGGGGCAGGGGTACCCGGGGAGCTGTTTTTT. Its protein is CASSIGAGVPGELFF. The gene calls are TRBV19 and TRBJ2-2; D may be TRBD1 (6 bases). In germline, CDR1 is LNHDA, CDR2 SQIVND (reference sequence). The CDR3 is 15 amino acids. V gave up 3 bases and J gave up 6 bases, with 14 bases separating them.